This T cell receptor (beta chain) was documented in a study of T cell responses to AZD1222 COVID-19 vaccine. This CDR3 region has 17 residues. Per germline, CDR1 MDHEN and CDR2 SYDVKM. V lost 5 bases and J lost 2; bases outside the gene matches: 9. Sequencing used immunoSEQ multiplex PCR; TCRdb keeps in-frame clones, though not all of them. Here the sample spans 200,000 to 250,000 clones, around 94% being singletons. V gene TRBV28 combines with J gene TRBJ2-3; 11 nucleotides align to TRBD2. The clonotype comes from an adult who received the MenACWY meningococcal vaccine as a control. Sequencing used peripheral blood, obtained 28 days after the second dose of the MenACWY control vaccine. The CDR3 region has the DNA TGTGCCAGCAGTGACCAACTAGCGGGAGACCCCACAGATACGCAGTATTTT. Its translation is CASSDQLAGDPTDTQYF.